This T cell receptor beta chain was obtained from a study of T cells after yellow fever vaccination. General study points: Researchers cautioned that FACS-sorted repertoires could harbor abundant clonotypes contaminating from the bulk population.

As TCR cDNA was made by 5'RACE template switching, a universal primer site and UMIs were added. TCRdb called the 5' RACE reads again in MiXCR, with one record for every CDR3 protein. Among about 220,000 distinct CDR3 sequences listed, 2.5% to 3.5% were seen once. This clonotype was seen many times. Its antigen is undetermined. The germline V gene encodes CDR1 KGHSH and CDR2 LQKENI. CDR3 length equals 15 residues. Trimming took off 3 bases at V and 1 base at J, with 10 bases between the two ends. The receptor comes from a man between 18 and 35 years old who received the YFV17D yellow fever vaccine. V is TRBV18 and J is TRBJ1-3; D not certain. The sequences come from CD4+ T cells sorted from PBMCs, collected 10 days after the yellow fever booster vaccination. This CDR3 is CASSPPATSGNTIYF. CDR3 in DNA: TGTGCCAGCTCACCCCCAGCGACTTCTGGAAACACCATATATTTT.